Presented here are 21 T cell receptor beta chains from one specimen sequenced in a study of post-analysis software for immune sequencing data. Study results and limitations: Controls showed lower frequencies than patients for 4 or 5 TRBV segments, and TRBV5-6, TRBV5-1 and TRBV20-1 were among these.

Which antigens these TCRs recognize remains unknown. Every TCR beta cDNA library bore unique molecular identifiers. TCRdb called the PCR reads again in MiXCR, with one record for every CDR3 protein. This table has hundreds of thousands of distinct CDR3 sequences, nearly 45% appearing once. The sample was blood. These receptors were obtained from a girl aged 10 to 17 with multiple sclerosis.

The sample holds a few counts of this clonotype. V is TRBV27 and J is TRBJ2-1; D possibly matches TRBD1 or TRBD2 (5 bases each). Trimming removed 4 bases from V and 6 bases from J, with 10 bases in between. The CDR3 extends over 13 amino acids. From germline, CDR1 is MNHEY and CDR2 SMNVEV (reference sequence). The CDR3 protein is CASSSGPSNEQFF. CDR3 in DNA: TGTGCCAGCAGTTCGGGACCTAGCAATGAGCAGTTCTTC.

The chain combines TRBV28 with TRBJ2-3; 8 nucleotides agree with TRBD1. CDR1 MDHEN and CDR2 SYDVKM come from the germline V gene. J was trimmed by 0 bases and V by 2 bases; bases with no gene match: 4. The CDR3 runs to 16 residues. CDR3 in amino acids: CASSLARGPSTDTQYF. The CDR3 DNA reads TGTGCCAGCAGTTTAGCCAGGGGGCCGAGCACAGATACGCAGTATTTT.

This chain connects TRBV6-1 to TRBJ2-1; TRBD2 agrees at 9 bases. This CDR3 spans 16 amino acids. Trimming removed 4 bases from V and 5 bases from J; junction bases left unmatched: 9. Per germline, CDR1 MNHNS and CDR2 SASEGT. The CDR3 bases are TGTGCCAGCAGTGCCGAGAGCGGGAGGCCTGACAATGAGCAGTTCTTC. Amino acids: CASSAESGRPDNEQFF.

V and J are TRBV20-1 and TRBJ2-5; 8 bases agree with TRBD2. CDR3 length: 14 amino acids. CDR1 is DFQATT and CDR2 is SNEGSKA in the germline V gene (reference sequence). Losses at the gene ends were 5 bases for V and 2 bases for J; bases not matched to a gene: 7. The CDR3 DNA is TGCAGTGCTCCGAACTCGGGGGGGCAAGAGACCCAGTACTTC. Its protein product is CSAPNSGGQETQYF.

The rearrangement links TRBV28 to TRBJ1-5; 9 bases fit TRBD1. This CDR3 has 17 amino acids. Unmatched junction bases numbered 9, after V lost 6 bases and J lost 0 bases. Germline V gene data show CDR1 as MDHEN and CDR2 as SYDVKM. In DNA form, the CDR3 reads TGTGCCAGCAGCGAGAGGGACAGGGCTTATAGCAATCAGCCCCAGCATTTT. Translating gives CASSERDRAYSNQPQHF.

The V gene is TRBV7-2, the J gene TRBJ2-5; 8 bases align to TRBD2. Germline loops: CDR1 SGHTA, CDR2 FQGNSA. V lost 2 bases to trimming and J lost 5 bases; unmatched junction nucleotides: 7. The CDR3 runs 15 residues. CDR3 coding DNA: TGTGCCAGCAGCTTAAATCTTTCGGGGGGGGAGACCCAGTACTTC. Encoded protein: CASSLNLSGGETQYF.

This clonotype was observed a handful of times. CDR3: CSVDTGRGETQYF. CDR3 coding DNA: TGCAGCGTTGACACCGGGAGGGGAGAGACCCAGTACTTC. The chain uses TRBV29-1 and TRBJ2-7, with 8 bases identical to TRBD2. Near its end, the DNA agrees better with TRBJ2-5, so the J call may be wrong. Germline CDR1 SQVTM, CDR2 ANQGSEA. The CDR3 is made up of 13 amino acids.

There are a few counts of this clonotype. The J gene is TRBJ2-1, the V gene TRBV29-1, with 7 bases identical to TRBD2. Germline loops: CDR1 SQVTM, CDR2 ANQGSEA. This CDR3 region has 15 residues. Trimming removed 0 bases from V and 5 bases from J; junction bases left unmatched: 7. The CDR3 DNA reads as TGCAGCGTTGAAGAGGCGGGAGTCGCCCACAATGAGCAGTTCTTC. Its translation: CSVEEAGVAHNEQFF.

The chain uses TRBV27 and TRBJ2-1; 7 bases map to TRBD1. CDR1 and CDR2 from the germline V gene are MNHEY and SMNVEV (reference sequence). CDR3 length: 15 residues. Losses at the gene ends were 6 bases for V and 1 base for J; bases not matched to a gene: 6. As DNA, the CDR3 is TGTGCCAGCAGCCTTACAGGGGAGTCCTACAATGAGCAGTTCTTC. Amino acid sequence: CASSLTGESYNEQFF.

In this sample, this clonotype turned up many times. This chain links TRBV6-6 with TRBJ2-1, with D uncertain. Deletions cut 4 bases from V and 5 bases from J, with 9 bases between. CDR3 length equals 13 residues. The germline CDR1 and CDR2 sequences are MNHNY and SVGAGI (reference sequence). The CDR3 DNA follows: TGTGCCAGCAGTTCCGGACCAGACAATGAGCAGTTCTTC. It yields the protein CASSSGPDNEQFF.

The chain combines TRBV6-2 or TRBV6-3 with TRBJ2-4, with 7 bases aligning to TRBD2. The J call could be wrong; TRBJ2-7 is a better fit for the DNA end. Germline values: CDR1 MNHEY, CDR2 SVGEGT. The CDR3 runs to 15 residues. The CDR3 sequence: CASSKVRGDSYEQYF. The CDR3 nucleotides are TGTGCCAGCAGCAAGGTCCGGGGGGACTCCTACGAGCAGTACTTC.

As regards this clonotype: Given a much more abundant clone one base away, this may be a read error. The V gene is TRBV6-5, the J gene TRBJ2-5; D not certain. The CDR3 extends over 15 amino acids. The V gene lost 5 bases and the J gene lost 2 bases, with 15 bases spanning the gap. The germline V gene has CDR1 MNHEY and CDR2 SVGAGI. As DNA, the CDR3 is TGTGCCAGCAGTCCACGTGGGATTTCACAAGAGACCCAGTACTTC. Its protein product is CASSPRGISQETQYF.

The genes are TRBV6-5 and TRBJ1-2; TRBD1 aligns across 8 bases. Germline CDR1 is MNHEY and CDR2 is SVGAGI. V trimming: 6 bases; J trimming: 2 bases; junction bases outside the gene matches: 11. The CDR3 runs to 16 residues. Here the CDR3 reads CASSPVAGGVNYGYTF. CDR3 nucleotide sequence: TGTGCCAGCAGCCCCGTGGCAGGGGGCGTCAACTATGGCTACACCTTC.

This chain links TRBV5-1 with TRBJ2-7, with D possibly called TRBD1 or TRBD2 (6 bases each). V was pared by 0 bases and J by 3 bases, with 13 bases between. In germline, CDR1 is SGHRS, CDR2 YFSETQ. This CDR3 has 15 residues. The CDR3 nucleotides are TGCGCCAGCAGCTTGGAGCCGGGGGCTAGCTACGAGCAGTACTTC. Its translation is CASSLEPGASYEQYF.

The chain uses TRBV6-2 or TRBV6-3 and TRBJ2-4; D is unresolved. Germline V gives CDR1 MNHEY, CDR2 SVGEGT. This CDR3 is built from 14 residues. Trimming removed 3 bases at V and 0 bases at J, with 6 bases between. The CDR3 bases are TGTGCCAGCAGTTATAGCCTAGCCAAAAACATTCAGTACTTC. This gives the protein CASSYSLAKNIQYF.

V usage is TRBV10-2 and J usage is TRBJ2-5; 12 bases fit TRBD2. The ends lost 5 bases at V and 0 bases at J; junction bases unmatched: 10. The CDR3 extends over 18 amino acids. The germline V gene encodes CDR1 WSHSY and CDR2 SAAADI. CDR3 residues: CASSLSTSGSTYQETQYF. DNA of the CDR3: TGCGCCAGCAGTTTATCGACTAGCGGGAGCACCTACCAAGAGACCCAGTACTTC.

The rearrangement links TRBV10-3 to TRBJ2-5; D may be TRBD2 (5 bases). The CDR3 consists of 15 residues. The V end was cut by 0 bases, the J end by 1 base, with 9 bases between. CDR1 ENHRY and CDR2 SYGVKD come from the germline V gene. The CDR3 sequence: CAISESAGGQETQYF. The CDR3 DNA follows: TGTGCCATCAGTGAGTCGGCGGGCGGCCAAGAGACCCAGTACTTC.

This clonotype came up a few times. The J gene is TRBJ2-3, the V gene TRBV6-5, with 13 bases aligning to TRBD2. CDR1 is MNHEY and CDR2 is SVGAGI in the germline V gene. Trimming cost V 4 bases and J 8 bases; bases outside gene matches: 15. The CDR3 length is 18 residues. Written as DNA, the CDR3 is TGTGCCAGCAGTTTCTTCCAGGGGACTAGCGGGAATCGCGGTACGCAGTATTTT. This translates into CASSFFQGTSGNRGTQYF.

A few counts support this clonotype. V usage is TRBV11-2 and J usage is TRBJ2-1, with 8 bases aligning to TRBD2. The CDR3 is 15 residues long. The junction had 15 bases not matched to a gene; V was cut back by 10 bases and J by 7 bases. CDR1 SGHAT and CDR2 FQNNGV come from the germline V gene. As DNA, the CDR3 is TGTGCCACTGGAGTTGCCCCGGGAGGGCCGAATGAGCAGTTCTTC. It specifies CATGVAPGGPNEQFF. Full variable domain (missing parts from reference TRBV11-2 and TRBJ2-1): EAGVAQSPRYKIIEKRQSVAFWCNPISGHATLYWYQQILGQGPKLLIQFQNNGVVDDSQLPKDRFSAERLKGVDSTLKIQPAKLEDSAVYLCATGVAPGGPNEQFFGPGTRLTVL.

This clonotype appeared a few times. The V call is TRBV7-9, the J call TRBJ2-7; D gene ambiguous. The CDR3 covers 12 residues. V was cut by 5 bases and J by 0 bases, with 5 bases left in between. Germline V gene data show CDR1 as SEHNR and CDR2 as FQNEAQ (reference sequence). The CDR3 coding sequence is TGTGCCAGCAGCCCCAACTCCTACGAGCAGTACTTC. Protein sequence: CASSPNSYEQYF.

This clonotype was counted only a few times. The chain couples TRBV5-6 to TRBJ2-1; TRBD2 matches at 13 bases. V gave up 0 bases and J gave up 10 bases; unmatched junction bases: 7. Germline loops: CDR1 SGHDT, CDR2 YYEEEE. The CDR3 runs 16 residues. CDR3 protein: CASSLAGTSGKYEQFF. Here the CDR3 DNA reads TGTGCCAGCAGCTTGGCCGGGACTAGCGGGAAGTACGAGCAGTTCTTC. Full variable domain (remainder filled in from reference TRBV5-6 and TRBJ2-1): DAGVTQSPTHLIKTRGQQVTLRCSPKSGHDTVSWYQQALGQGPQFIFQYYEEEERQRGNFPDRFSGHQFPNYSSELNVNALLLGDSALYLCASSLAGTSGKYEQFFGPGTRLTVL.